What follows are 30 T cell receptor beta chains derived from one specimen sequenced in a study of shared T cell receptors in the human thymus. Profiled with immunoSEQ multiplex PCR; TCRdb holds only in-frame clones, not every one. The sample shows some 660,000 clones, about 90% of them seen only once. The sample also formed part of further work on human thymus T cells.

Sequences were obtained from thymocytes. The receptor source for this set is a boy younger than two with a congenital heart defect.

The J gene is TRBJ1-1, the V gene TRBV6-1; D is ambiguous. With 0 bases removed from V and 5 bases from J, the gap between germline ends came to 7 bases. This CDR3 region has 13 residues. Per germline, CDR1 MNHNS and CDR2 SASEGT. DNA for the CDR3: TGTGCCAGCAGTGAAGCCCGGGAGACTGAAGCTTTCTTT. Translation: CASSEARETEAFF.

This chain connects TRBV28 to TRBJ2-7; 7 bases line up with TRBD2. From germline, CDR1 is MDHEN and CDR2 SYDVKM. With V trimmed by 5 bases and J by 3 bases, 7 bases remained unmatched. The CDR3 has 14 amino acids. The CDR3 region has the DNA TGTGCCAGCAGTAAAACCGGGACTAACTACGAGCAGTACTTC. It specifies CASSKTGTNYEQYF.

CDR3 nucleotide sequence: TGTGCCAGCAGCTTGGAACAAAGCGGGAGGGCGTACAATGAGCAGTTCTTC. It translates to CASSLEQSGRAYNEQFF. The chain employs TRBV5-6 and TRBJ2-1; TRBD2 matches 10 bases. The germline CDR1 and CDR2 sequences are SGHDT and YYEEEE. V lost 0 bases to trimming and J lost 4 bases; unmatched junction nucleotides: 7. This CDR3 comprises 17 residues.

This clone has a handful of counts. This chain connects TRBV27 to TRBJ2-3, with D tentatively TRBD1 (6 bases). Germline CDR1 and CDR2: MNHEY and SMNVEV (reference sequence). Trimming shortened V by 4 bases and J by 4 bases, and 18 bases separated the two germline ends. The CDR3 loop spans 16 amino acids. The chain's CDR3 is CASSSPRPPGADTQYF. The CDR3 DNA reads TGTGCCAGCAGTTCTCCCCGGCCCCCAGGGGCAGATACGCAGTATTTT.

This clone appeared once. CDR3 in amino acids: CASSEPRRKNTEAFF. As DNA, the CDR3 is TGTGCCAGCAGTGAACCGCGGCGGAAGAACACTGAAGCTTTCTTT. The V gene is TRBV6-1, the J gene TRBJ1-1; unclear D gene. The CDR3 runs to 15 residues. Germline-derived CDR1 and CDR2 are MNHNS and SASEGT. Trimming took off 2 bases at V and 1 base at J, with 11 bases between the two ends.

This sequence joins TRBV6-5 and TRBJ1-1, with a tentative D call TRBD1 (6 bases). This CDR3 is built from 14 residues. Per germline, CDR1 MNHEY and CDR2 SVGAGI. Between the trimmed V and J ends, which lost 6 bases and 4 bases, there was a span of 15 bases. Here the CDR3 reads CASSRTVGFTEAFF. CDR3 nucleotides: TGTGCCAGCAGCCGGACAGTGGGGTTCACTGAAGCTTTCTTT.

A few counts support this clone. The CDR3 loop is CASSRRQGPDQPQHF. The CDR3 nucleotides read TGTGCCAGCAGCCGCCGACAGGGCCCCGATCAGCCCCAGCATTTT. This rearrangement joins TRBV11-2 to TRBJ1-5; 7 nucleotides agree with TRBD1. The CDR3 has 15 residues. Germline CDR1 reads SGHAT; CDR2 reads FQNNGV. V trimming: 5 bases; J trimming: 5 bases; junction bases outside the gene matches: 9.

J is TRBJ1-1 and V is TRBV6-5, with D perhaps TRBD1 (5 bases). V gave up 5 bases and J gave up 1 base, with 14 bases separating them. This CDR3 is 15 amino acids long. From germline, CDR1 is MNHEY and CDR2 SVGAGI. The CDR3 protein is CASSNWGGANTEAFF. For the CDR3, the DNA is TGTGCCAGCAGTAATTGGGGGGGAGCGAACACTGAAGCTTTCTTT.

This chain connects TRBV6-5 to TRBJ2-7, with a possible D match to TRBD1 (6 bases). Germline V gene sequence: CDR1 MNHEY, CDR2 SVGAGI. The V end lost 5 bases, the J end lost 11 bases, and 16 bases lay between the germline ends. This CDR3 is built from 12 residues. CDR3: CASSPGQSGEYF. The CDR3 nucleotides are TGTGCCAGCAGTCCAGGACAGTCCGGCGAGTACTTC.

This rearrangement joins TRBV18 to TRBJ2-7; possible D gene TRBD2, 6 bases. Germline V gene data show CDR1 as KGHSH and CDR2 as LQKENI. This CDR3 has 16 amino acids. The V end was cut by 3 bases, the J end by 0 bases, with 15 bases between. The CDR3 protein is CASSPHAAGISYEQYF. CDR3 in DNA: TGTGCCAGCTCACCCCACGCGGCGGGGATCTCCTACGAGCAGTACTTC.

The chain carries TRBV18 and TRBJ2-7, with D maybe TRBD1 (6 bases). The germline V gene has CDR1 KGHSH and CDR2 LQKENI. CDR3 length: 14 amino acids. Trimming removed 5 bases from V and 0 bases from J, with 11 bases in between. The CDR3 region is CASSGDRTSYEQYF. The CDR3 DNA is TGTGCCAGCTCAGGTGACAGGACCTCCTACGAGCAGTACTTC.

This clone was recorded only once. The genes are TRBV25-1 and TRBJ2-3; 8 nucleotides align to TRBD1. V shed 3 bases, J shed 3 bases, and the junction held 5 bases outside the gene matches. CDR3 length: 15 residues. The germline gives CDR1 MGHDK, CDR2 SYGVNS. The CDR3 bases are TGTGCCAGCAGTGATACTGACAGGGGTACAGATACGCAGTATTTT. This encodes CASSDTDRGTDTQYF.

The chain has TRBV7-2 and TRBJ2-2; 7 positions agree with TRBD1. CDR3 size: 13 residues. Losses at the gene ends were 4 bases for V and 7 bases for J; bases not matched to a gene: 3. The germline V gene has CDR1 SGHTA and CDR2 FQGNSA. CDR3 sequence reads: CASSSTGDGELFF. CDR3 nucleotides: TGTGCCAGCAGCTCAACAGGGGACGGGGAGCTGTTTTTT.

The chain employs TRBV2 and TRBJ1-5; the D is unclear. Trimming shortened V by 6 bases and J by 3 bases, and 6 bases separated the two germline ends. In germline, CDR1 is SNHLY, CDR2 FYNNEI. The CDR3 is 12 amino acids. This chain's CDR3 is CASSPPNQPQHF. For the CDR3, the DNA is TGTGCCAGCAGCCCTCCCAATCAGCCCCAGCATTTT.

This clone has a single count. The V and J genes are TRBV14 and TRBJ2-7; 9 bases are a match to TRBD1. The CDR3 totals 15 residues. CDR1 is SGHDN, CDR2 FVKESK, per germline. Losses at the gene ends were 5 bases for V and 3 bases for J; bases not matched to a gene: 8. As DNA, the CDR3 is TGTGCCAGCAGCTCCGGACAGGGGAACTACTACGAGCAGTACTTC. Its translation: CASSSGQGNYYEQYF. The full variable domain, with the rest looked up from reference TRBV14 and TRBJ2-7, is EAGVTQFPSHSVIEKGQTVTLRCDPISGHDNLYWYRRVMGKEIKFLLHFVKESKQDESGMPNNRFLAERTGGTYSTLKVQPAELEDSGVYFCASSSGQGNYYEQYFGPGTRLTVT.

V is TRBV18 and J is TRBJ2-1; 9 nucleotides line up with TRBD1. The length of the CDR3 is 16 residues. Germline assignment: CDR1 KGHSH and CDR2 LQKENI. Trimming took 3 bases from V and 6 from J; bases not matched to a gene: 9. CDR3 in amino acids: CASSPSPGTGFNEQFF. As DNA, the CDR3 is TGTGCCAGCTCACCCAGTCCCGGGACAGGGTTCAATGAGCAGTTCTTC.

The rearrangement joins TRBV19 to TRBJ1-1, with D perhaps matching TRBD1 (6 bases). The ends were cut back, 4 bases at V and 5 bases at J, with 17 bases in the middle. The CDR3 has 15 amino acids. Germline assignment: CDR1 LNHDA and CDR2 SQIVND (reference sequence). The CDR3 sequence is CASSTGAQGRTEAFF. The CDR3, as DNA: TGTGCCAGTAGTACCGGGGCACAGGGAAGGACTGAAGCTTTCTTT.

The genes are TRBV5-4 and TRBJ2-3, with TRBD2 identical over 11 bases. Per the germline V gene, CDR1 is SGHNT and CDR2 is YYREEE (reference sequence). V trimming: 4 bases; J trimming: 0 bases; junction bases outside the gene matches: 10. The CDR3 sequence is 18 residues long. CDR3 sequence: CASSAPGLADPSTDTQYF. CDR3 bases: TGTGCCAGCAGCGCCCCGGGACTAGCGGACCCTAGCACAGATACGCAGTATTTT.

This chain links TRBV10-2 with TRBJ1-2; 7 bases map to TRBD1. The CDR3 contains 16 residues. Losses at the gene ends were 2 bases for V and 3 bases for J; bases not matched to a gene: 9. CDR1 WSHSY and CDR2 SAAADI come from the germline V gene. The CDR3 sequence is CASSEDIQGFYYGYTF. As DNA, the CDR3 is TGCGCCAGCAGTGAGGATATACAGGGGTTTTACTATGGCTACACCTTC.

The J gene is TRBJ1-2, the V gene TRBV15; 7 nucleotides match TRBD1. V lost 2 bases, J lost 3 bases, and 9 bases stayed unmatched. Looked up from germline, CDR1 is LNHNV and CDR2 is YYDKDF (reference sequence). This CDR3 comprises 16 residues. The CDR3 coding sequence is TGTGCCACCAGCAGACGGGACAGCAGAGAATACTATGGCTACACCTTC. It translates to CATSRRDSREYYGYTF.

V and J are TRBV6-5 and TRBJ1-6, with D perhaps matching TRBD1 (6 bases). Germline lookup yields CDR1 MNHEY and CDR2 SVGAGI. This CDR3 comprises 15 residues. V lost 0 bases, J lost 9 bases, and 12 bases lay in between. CDR3 region: CASSYSTGAFSPLHF. The CDR3 DNA reads TGTGCCAGCAGTTACTCGACAGGAGCGTTTTCACCCCTCCACTTT.

The V gene is TRBV2, the J gene TRBJ2-7; 7 bases agree with TRBD1. The CDR3 runs 16 residues. Trimming cost V 1 base and J 0 bases; bases outside gene matches: 6. CDR1 and CDR2 (germline): SNHLY, FYNNEI. CDR3 protein: CASSEDGTENSYEQYF. The CDR3 DNA reads TGTGCCAGCAGTGAAGATGGGACAGAAAACTCCTACGAGCAGTACTTC.

In its sample, this clone was seen a few times. This chain joins TRBV28 and TRBJ2-7; 7 positions match TRBD1. Trimming cost V 4 bases and J 2 bases; bases outside gene matches: 11. The CDR3 has 16 amino acids. The germline CDR1 and CDR2 sequences are MDHEN and SYDVKM. As DNA, the CDR3 is TGTGCCAGCAGTTCAAAAGGACAGGCCCCGACCTACGAGCAGTACTTC. Its translation is CASSSKGQAPTYEQYF.

The CDR3 DNA reads TGCGCCAGCAGCCTGTTATATGGCTACACCTTC. As protein: CASSLLYGYTF. The V and J genes are TRBV4-1 and TRBJ1-2, with D uncertain. V dropped 4 bases and J dropped 5 bases, with 5 bases sitting between them. The CDR3 covers 11 residues. Per the germline V gene, CDR1 is MGHRA and CDR2 is YSYEKL.

This clone has just a few counts. The chain couples TRBV19 to TRBJ1-3; 7 bases agree with TRBD1. CDR3 length: 16 residues. From germline, CDR1 is LNHDA and CDR2 SQIVND (reference sequence). Losses at the gene ends were 1 base for V and 1 base for J; bases not matched to a gene: 4. CDR3 in amino acids: CASSIAGRGSGNTIYF. The CDR3 DNA reads as TGTGCCAGTAGTATAGCGGGCAGGGGGTCTGGAAACACCATATATTTT. Full variable domain (missing parts from reference TRBV19 and TRBJ1-3): DGGITQSPKYLFRKEGQNVTLSCEQNLNHDAMYWYRQDPGQGLRLIYYSQIVNDFQKGDIAEGYSVSREKKESFPLTVTSAQKNPTAFYLCASSIAGRGSGNTIYFGEGSWLTVV.

This clone is a singleton in its sample. This same CDR3 is encoded by further DNA sequences in the sample. The chain couples TRBV6-5 to TRBJ1-6, with 9 bases identical to TRBD1. V was pared by 2 bases and J by 7 bases, with 3 bases of the junction left unmatched. The V gene's germline CDR1 is MNHEY and CDR2 SVGAGI. The CDR3 has 15 residues. The DNA of the CDR3 is TGTGCCAGCAGTTACCAAGGACAGGGGAATTCACCCCTCCACTTT. Translated: CASSYQGQGNSPLHF.

This sequence joins TRBV27 and TRBJ2-5; weak D call: TRBD1 (6 bases). Germline V gives CDR1 MNHEY, CDR2 SMNVEV (reference sequence). V was trimmed by 5 bases and J by 0 bases, leaving 10 bases between them. This CDR3 contains 14 residues. The CDR3 coding sequence is TGTGCCAGCAGTCTCCAGGGGAACCAAGAGACCCAGTACTTC. This gives the protein CASSLQGNQETQYF.

The chain carries TRBV28 and TRBJ1-1; no reliable D call. Trimming removed 5 bases at V and 4 bases at J, with 14 bases between. CDR1 and CDR2 from the germline V gene are MDHEN and SYDVKM. The CDR3 totals 14 residues. In nucleotides, the CDR3 is TGTGCCAGCAGTCCCAGTCCGGGGAGCACTGAAGCTTTCTTT. Translated, it gives CASSPSPGSTEAFF. The full variable domain, rest sourced from reference TRBV28 and TRBJ1-1, is DVKVTQSSRYLVKRTGEKVFLECVQDMDHENMFWYRQDPGLGLRLIYFSYDVKMKEKGDIPEGYSVSREKKERFSLILESASTNQTSMYLCASSPSPGSTEAFFGQGTRLTVV.

As for this clone: This specimen includes other DNA sequences encoding the same CDR3. V and J are TRBV6-6 and TRBJ1-6; 9 bases line up with TRBD1. The CDR3 contains 15 residues. Trimming at V came to 5 bases and at J to 5 bases, leaving 4 bases not matched to a gene. CDR1 and CDR2 (germline): MNHNY, SVGAGI (reference sequence). This CDR3 reads CASSQTGGNNSPLHF. The CDR3 DNA reads TGTGCCAGCAGTCAAACAGGGGGCAATAATTCACCCCTCCACTTT.

Concerning this clone itself: One junction end disagrees with the germline gene, perhaps due to a read error. The CDR3 region has the DNA TGTGCCAGTAGCGGGAGCGGGAACAATGAGCAGTTCTTC. It translates to CASSGSGNNEQFF. The chain uses TRBV9 and TRBJ2-1; 9 bases are shared with TRBD2. CDR1 SGDLS and CDR2 YYNGEE come from the germline V gene. The CDR3 covers 13 residues. Full variable domain (outside the CDR3, taken from reference TRBV9 and TRBJ2-1): DSGVTQTPKHLITATGQRVTLRCSPRSGDLSVYWYQQSLDQGLQFLIQYYNGEERAKGNILERFSAQQFPDLHSELNLSSLELGDSALYFCASSGSGNNEQFFGPGTRLTVL.